Below are 9 T cell receptor beta chains sequenced from a single sample in a study of blood T cell repertoires in COVID-19. Generated by immunoSEQ multiplex PCR, the TCRdb table keeps only in-frame clones and is missing some. The table lists approximately 400,000 clones, around 87% of them singletons. Specimen: PBMCs or T cells enriched from blood (not recorded which). These TCRs come from a man aged 25-40 years who had recovered from COVID-19.

This chain joins TRBV4-1 and TRBJ1-1; D is ambiguous. From germline, CDR1 is MGHRA and CDR2 YSYEKL. The CDR3 totals 13 residues. Trimming shortened V by 0 bases and J by 5 bases, and 7 bases separated the two germline ends. The CDR3 DNA sequence: TGCGCCAGCAGCCAAGATTTTATGACTGAAGCTTTCTTT. It encodes CASSQDFMTEAFF.

This clone showed up just a few times. Distinct nucleotide sequences in the sample also encode this CDR3. This CDR3 is CASSRTGNTEAFF. CDR3 nucleotides: TGTGCCAGCAGTCGGACAGGGAACACTGAAGCTTTCTTT. V is TRBV7-9 and J is TRBJ1-1; 7 bases are a match to TRBD1. This CDR3 is 13 amino acids long. Looked up from germline, CDR1 is SEHNR and CDR2 is FQNEAQ (reference sequence). V trimming: 6 bases; J trimming: 1 base; junction bases outside the gene matches: 2.

The chain combines TRBV6-5 with TRBJ1-2; 8 bases line up with TRBD1. The germline CDR1 and CDR2 sequences are MNHEY and SVGAGI. V lost 7 bases to trimming and J lost 4 bases; unmatched junction nucleotides: 5. This CDR3 contains 13 residues. CDR3 in DNA: TGTGCCAGCAACCAGGGGGCGGGCTATGGCTACACCTTC. The encoded protein is CASNQGAGYGYTF.

The CDR3 sequence: CASSRRGANEKLFF. In nucleotides, the CDR3 is TGTGCCAGCAGCCGCAGGGGAGCTAATGAAAAACTGTTTTTT. The chain recombines TRBV6-5 with TRBJ1-4, with D possibly TRBD1 on 6 matching bases. The CDR3 runs 14 residues. V gave up 6 bases and J gave up 3 bases, with 11 bases separating them. Germline V gene sequence: CDR1 MNHEY, CDR2 SVGAGI.

The J gene is TRBJ1-4, the V gene TRBV29-1, with 7 bases aligning to TRBD1. Per the germline V gene, CDR1 is SQVTM and CDR2 is ANQGSEA. CDR3 length: 13 residues. V shed 2 bases and J 10 bases; nucleotides not matched to a gene: 7. The CDR3 nucleotides read TGCAGCGTTGAAACAGGGGTGGTGGGAAAACTGTTTTTT. The encoded protein is CSVETGVVGKLFF.

This clone is a singleton in its sample. The genes are TRBV15 and TRBJ1-5, with 9 bases that match TRBD1. Germline V lookup: CDR1 LNHNV, CDR2 YYDKDF (reference sequence). The CDR3 covers 15 residues. Unmatched junction bases numbered 8, after V lost 5 bases and J lost 6 bases. The CDR3 is CATSLGGQGIQPQHF. CDR3 nucleotide sequence: TGTGCCACCAGCTTAGGGGGACAGGGAATTCAGCCCCAGCATTTT. The variable domain in full, with the rest retrieved from reference TRBV15 and TRBJ1-5, is DAMVIQNPRYQVTQFGKPVTLSCSQTLNHNVMYWYQQKSSQAPKLLFHYYDKDFNNEADTPDNFQSRRPNTSFCFLDIRSPGLGDTAMYLCATSLGGQGIQPQHFGDGTRLSIL.

The chain combines TRBV9 with TRBJ1-1, with TRBD1 identical over 7 bases. J gave up 0 bases and V 6 bases, and 8 bases lay outside the gene matches. This CDR3 contains 15 residues. Per germline, CDR1 SGDLS and CDR2 YYNGEE. Written as DNA, the CDR3 is TGTGCCAGCATAGAAGGACAGGTTATGAACACTGAAGCTTTCTTT. Translating it yields CASIEGQVMNTEAFF.

This rearrangement joins TRBV11-2 to TRBJ1-2; perhaps TRBD1 as D (5 bases). Looked up from germline, CDR1 is SGHAT and CDR2 is FQNNGV. Trimming left V 2 bases short and J 5 bases short, with 15 bases between. The CDR3 runs to 15 residues. The CDR3, as DNA: TGTGCCAGCAGCTTAACCGACAGATCACTATATGGCTACACCTTC. This gives the protein CASSLTDRSLYGYTF.

The rearrangement uses TRBV7-3 and TRBJ2-2, with D hard to call. V gave up 1 base and J gave up 3 bases, with 18 bases separating them. The CDR3 loop spans 18 amino acids. The germline gives CDR1 SGHTA, CDR2 FQGTGA. DNA of the CDR3: TGTGCCAGCAGCTTAAACTCGCCGTCGTACAGTTACACCGGGGAGCTGTTTTTT. Encoded protein: CASSLNSPSYSYTGELFF.